The 14 T cell receptor beta chains presented below share a single source sample, sequenced in a study of T cell changes during pregnancy in multiple sclerosis. TCRdb's table, derived via immunoSEQ multiplex PCR, lists solely in-frame clones and lacks some. The table records approximately 92,000 clones, around 92% of them present only once. The source was peripheral blood, collected in the first trimester of pregnancy. All receptors derive from a female donor with multiple sclerosis, enrolled in a pregnancy study.

The chain uses TRBV10-3 and TRBJ2-3; TRBD2 matches 14 bases. Germline CDR1 is ENHRY and CDR2 is SYGVKD. Losses at the gene ends were 0 bases for V and 5 bases for J; bases not matched to a gene: 4. This CDR3 spans 17 amino acids. CDR3 DNA sequence: TGTGCCATCAGTGAGTCGACTAGCGGGAGGGCCAAAGATACGCAGTATTTT. Protein product: CAISESTSGRAKDTQYF.

In its sample, this clone was seen once. The chain combines TRBV6-5 with TRBJ2-1; no reliable D call. The V gene's germline CDR1 is MNHEY and CDR2 SVGAGI. The CDR3 is 12 amino acids. Trimming stripped 6 bases from V and 0 bases from J, with 3 bases between. CDR3 loop: CASRSSYNEQFF. The DNA of the CDR3 is TGTGCCAGCAGGAGCTCCTACAATGAGCAGTTCTTC.

The chain carries TRBV4-2 and TRBJ2-7; D is possibly TRBD2 (6 bases). Germline CDR1 is LGHNA and CDR2 is YNFKEQ. The CDR3 sequence is 14 residues long. V was clipped by 0 bases and J by 3 bases, with 9 bases between them. The CDR3 loop reads CASSQERGLYEQYF. As DNA, the CDR3 is TGTGCCAGCAGCCAAGAACGGGGACTCTACGAGCAGTACTTC.

Here the CDR3 DNA reads TGTGCCAGTAATTACCCGGGTGCGAATGAGCAGTTCTTC. It yields the protein CASNYPGANEQFF. This chain uses TRBV19 with TRBJ2-1; D is ambiguous. The germline CDR1 and CDR2 sequences are LNHDA and SQIVND (reference sequence). The V and J ends lost 7 bases and 7 bases respectively, with 14 bases between them. This CDR3 is 13 amino acids long.

The CDR3, as DNA: TGTGCCAGCAAACCAGGTCAACCCTACGAGCAGTACTTC. The encoded protein is CASKPGQPYEQYF. This chain joins TRBV2 and TRBJ2-7, with D unresolved. The germline V and J ends were trimmed by 7 bases and 2 bases, with 12 bases remaining between them. CDR1 SNHLY and CDR2 FYNNEI come from the germline V gene. The CDR3 totals 13 residues.

This chain joins TRBV27 and TRBJ2-1; D gene uncertain. This CDR3 has 14 amino acids. V was pared by 5 bases and J by 4 bases, with 12 bases between. Germline-derived CDR1 and CDR2 are MNHEY and SMNVEV (reference sequence). In DNA, the CDR3 is TGTGCCAGCAGTAAAGCCCATCTATACAATGAGCAGTTCTTC. Translated: CASSKAHLYNEQFF.

This clone came up a few times. J is TRBJ2-7 and V is TRBV30; 9 bases are a match to TRBD1. With 4 bases clipped from V and 3 bases from J, the junction kept 7 bases outside the gene matches. Germline V gives CDR1 GTSNPN, CDR2 SVGIG (reference sequence). The CDR3 runs to 14 residues. The CDR3 region is CAWKRTGVYYEQYF. The DNA for the CDR3 is TGTGCCTGGAAACGGACAGGGGTATACTACGAGCAGTACTTC.

The chain recombines TRBV15 with TRBJ2-3; 11 nucleotides match TRBD2. V lost 1 base to trimming and J lost 5 bases; unmatched junction nucleotides: 17. The CDR3 sequence is 20 residues long. CDR1 is LNHNV and CDR2 is YYDKDF in the germline V gene (reference sequence). The DNA of the CDR3 is TGTGCCACCAGCAGAGGGACGGCTAGCGGGAGGCCGAGGATAGGAGATACGCAGTATTTT. Protein: CATSRGTASGRPRIGDTQYF.

For this clone: One end of the junction is discordant with germline, which a read error may explain. The chain is built from TRBV7-7 and TRBJ2-1; 8 positions agree with TRBD2. The CDR3 runs to 15 residues. Germline V gene data show CDR1 as SSHAT and CDR2 as FNYEAQ (reference sequence). The CDR3 is CASSPGSGGRNEQFF. For the CDR3, the DNA is TGTGCTAGCAGCCCAGGGTCGGGAGGGAGGAATGAGCAGTTCTTC.

The sample holds one count of this clone. V and J are TRBV28 and TRBJ1-2; D is unresolved. Germline V gene data show CDR1 as MDHEN and CDR2 as SYDVKM. Trimming removed 5 bases from V and 2 bases from J, with 18 bases in between. The CDR3 spans 16 residues. This chain's CDR3 is CASSMGDGRMNYGYTF. The CDR3 nucleotides read TGTGCCAGCAGTATGGGCGACGGCAGGATGAACTATGGCTACACCTTC.

The rearrangement joins TRBV29-1 to TRBJ1-2; D not resolved. This CDR3 has 17 amino acids. CDR1 is SQVTM, CDR2 ANQGSEA, per germline. V gave up 8 bases and J gave up 1 base, with 26 bases separating them. The CDR3 here is CSYLGDLTANLNYGYTF. CDR3 in DNA: TGCAGCTACCTAGGTGACCTAACCGCAAATCTTAACTATGGCTACACCTTC.

The chain links TRBV28 to TRBJ2-7; no reliable D call. The CDR3 has 13 amino acids. Trimming removed 3 bases from V and 2 bases from J, with 8 bases in between. CDR1 is MDHEN and CDR2 is SYDVKM in the germline V gene. The CDR3 is CASSFTNTYEQYF. In DNA form, the CDR3 reads TGTGCCAGCAGTTTTACCAACACCTACGAGCAGTACTTC.

The chain couples TRBV6-1 to TRBJ2-7; D is undetermined. Germline CDR1 reads MNHNS; CDR2 reads SASEGT. The CDR3 is made up of 12 amino acids. Trimming cost V 4 bases and J 2 bases, with 6 bases left between them. CDR3 sequence reads: CASSAVTYEQYF. In DNA form, the CDR3 reads TGTGCCAGCAGTGCGGTGACCTACGAGCAGTACTTC.

The rearrangement joins TRBV6-1 to TRBJ2-7; D gene uncertain. Germline V gives CDR1 MNHNS, CDR2 SASEGT. CDR3 size: 11 residues. V was trimmed by 7 bases and J by 2 bases, leaving 6 bases between them. In DNA form, the CDR3 reads TGTGCCAGCACTTTAACCTACGAGCAGTACTTC. It codes for CASTLTYEQYF.